This is a list of T cell receptor beta chains from one sample in a study of shared clonotypes between healthy human individuals. TCRdb's table, derived via immunoSEQ multiplex PCR, lists solely in-frame clones and lacks some. The profile shows around 1,900,000 clones, roughly 93% of them singletons. Input material: naive CD8+ T cells from PBMCs. Source of these receptors: a man in his late teens or twenties in good health. Some clones in this sample may be carry-over from other donors' samples. CDR3s include the opening cysteine and the closing phenylalanine or tryptophan. A D gene is named only where the DNA matches it firmly. Clone size, where shown, is once, few, many, or a class for clones that have expanded.

clone size	D gene	V gene	J gene	CDR3 protein	CDR3 DNA
-	-	TRBV6-7	TRBJ2-7	CASSYAASAYPQDYEQYF	TGTGCCAGCAGTTACGCGGCTAGCGCTTACCCCCAGGACTACGAGCAGTACTTC
-	-	TRBV11-2	TRBJ2-7	CASSRKTTGIPYEQYF	TGTGCCAGCAGCCGAAAAACGACAGGAATTCCCTACGAGCAGTACTTC
-	-	TRBV19	TRBJ2-5	CASSGETQYF	TGTGCCAGTAGTGGAGAGACCCAGTACTTC
-	-	TRBV30	TRBJ1-1	CAWSDTEAFF	TGTGCCTGGAGTGACACTGAAGCTTTCTTT
-	-	TRBV4-1	TRBJ1-5	CASSQEWGLMTGNQPQHF	TGCGCCAGCAGCCAAGAATGGGGACTGATGACAGGCAATCAGCCCCAGCATTTT
-	TRBD2	TRBV27	TRBJ2-5	CASSRTLAGVSGSVATQYF	TGTGCCAGCAGTAGAACCCTAGCGGGAGTTTCGGGCTCGGTCGCGACCCAGTACTTC
-	-	TRBV7-9	TRBJ2-7	CASSGDTDDEQYF	TGTGCCAGCAGCGGGGACACTGACGACGAGCAGTACTTC
-	TRBD1	TRBV28	TRBJ1-2	CASKSLRGFGQGEHGYTF	TGTGCCAGCAAAAGCCTACGGGGATTCGGACAGGGGGAACATGGCTACACCTTC
-	-	TRBV13	TRBJ1-3	CASGPRLGPGNTIYF	TGTGCCAGCGGTCCGAGGTTGGGACCTGGAAACACCATATATTTT
-	-	TRBV9	TRBJ1-1	CASSVYDSNTEAFF	TGTGCCAGCAGCGTATACGATTCGAACACTGAAGCTTTCTTT
-	-	TRBV9	TRBJ2-7	CASSVGQRYEQYF	TGTGCCAGCAGCGTAGGACAGCGGTACGAGCAGTACTTC
-	TRBD1	TRBV6-1	TRBJ2-1	CASSARGQTYNEQFF	TGTGCCAGCAGTGCACGGGGACAGACTTACAATGAGCAGTTCTTC
-	-	TRBV28	TRBJ1-1	CASSLAGENTEAFF	TGTGCCAGCAGTTTAGCAGGGGAAAACACTGAAGCTTTCTTT
-	-	TRBV7-8	TRBJ1-4	CASSARWAQNEKLFF	TGTGCCAGCAGCGCCAGGTGGGCCCAGAATGAAAAACTGTTTTTT
-	-	TRBV6-1	TRBJ2-7	CASSGAKEVKAYEQYF	TGTGCCAGCAGTGGAGCGAAGGAGGTCAAGGCCTACGAGCAGTACTTC
-	-	TRBV6-1	TRBJ2-7	CASSEANLSYEQYF	TGTGCCAGCAGTGAAGCTAACCTATCCTACGAGCAGTACTTC
-	-	TRBV30	TRBJ1-2	CAWSLGLGGGYTF	TGTGCCTGGAGCTTGGGACTTGGGGGTGGCTACACCTTC
-	-	TRBV28	TRBJ1-5	CASSLRSHQPQHF	TGTGCCAGCAGTTTAAGGTCGCATCAGCCCCAGCATTTT
-	-	TRBV6-1	TRBJ1-2	CASSEEGYEEYYGYTF	TGTGCCAGCAGTGAAGAGGGGTACGAAGAGTATTATGGCTACACCTTC
-	TRBD1	TRBV27	TRBJ2-7	CASRAGGSGYEQYF	TGTGCCAGCAGAGCAGGGGGAAGTGGCTACGAGCAGTACTTC
-	-	TRBV6-5	TRBJ1-5	CASSYSTGDQPQHF	TGTGCCAGCAGTTACTCAACGGGGGATCAGCCCCAGCATTTT
once	TRBD2	TRBV11-3	TRBJ2-1	CASSQRRETDNEQFF	TGTGCCAGCAGTCAAAGGCGGGAGACTGACAATGAGCAGTTCTTC
-	-	TRBV30	TRBJ2-7	CAWSRSPPSSYEQYF	TGTGCCTGGAGTAGGTCCCCCCCGAGCTCCTACGAGCAGTACTTC
once	-	TRBV27	TRBJ1-1	CASRDSGRTEAFF	TGTGCCAGCAGGGACTCAGGGCGCACTGAAGCTTTCTTT
few	-	TRBV7-9	TRBJ1-4	CASSQGAPYEKLFF	TGTGCCAGCAGCCAGGGCGCCCCTTATGAAAAACTGTTTTTT
-	-	TRBV29-1	TRBJ1-2	CSVQGGNFYGYTF	TGCAGCGTCCAAGGGGGAAACTTCTATGGCTACACCTTC
-	TRBD1	TRBV11-2	TRBJ1-4	CASSLGPGTAHATNEKLFF	TGTGCCAGCAGCCTGGGGCCCGGGACAGCTCATGCAACTAATGAAAAACTGTTTTTT
-	-	TRBV27	TRBJ2-7	CASSLSGYEQYF	TGTGCCAGCAGTTTGTCAGGCTACGAGCAGTACTTC
few	TRBD1	TRBV18	TRBJ2-7	CASSPTRGTGLYEQYF	TGTGCCAGCTCACCAACGAGGGGGACAGGGCTCTACGAGCAGTACTTC
-	-	TRBV9	TRBJ2-3	CASSGRSGGSTDTQYF	TGTGCCAGCAGCGGTCGTAGCGGAGGCAGCACAGATACGCAGTATTTT
-	-	TRBV27	TRBJ1-5	CASSFLGTDQPQHF	TGTGCCAGCAGTTTCTTGGGAACAGATCAGCCCCAGCATTTT
-	-	TRBV7-9	TRBJ2-1	CASSFREYNEQFF	TGTGCCAGCAGCTTCAGGGAATACAATGAGCAGTTCTTC
-	TRBD2	TRBV9	TRBJ2-2	CASSVAPGAGTGELFF	TGTGCCAGCAGCGTAGCCCCGGGAGCGGGGACCGGGGAGCTGTTTTTT
-	TRBD2	TRBV18	TRBJ2-1	CASSSASGLHEQFF	TGTGCCAGCTCAAGTGCTAGCGGGCTCCATGAGCAGTTCTTC
-	-	TRBV7-9	TRBJ2-7	CASSLDRTPYEQYF	TGTGCCAGCAGCTTAGATCGGACACCCTACGAGCAGTACTTC
-	-	TRBV5-6	TRBJ2-3	CASSPPIDDTQYF	TGTGCCAGCAGCCCACCCATTGATGATACGCAGTATTTT
-	-	TRBV27	TRBJ2-1	CASSPPRSYNEQFF	TGTGCCAGCAGTCCCCCTCGTTCCTACAATGAGCAGTTCTTC
-	TRBD2	TRBV27	TRBJ2-7	CASSLRLREVGEQYF	TGTGCCAGCAGTTTAAGGTTACGGGAGGTGGGCGAGCAGTACTTC
-	TRBD2	TRBV27	TRBJ2-3	CASRTGWTSGLDTQYF	TGTGCCAGTCGGACAGGGTGGACTAGCGGCTTAGATACGCAGTATTTT
-	TRBD2	TRBV10-1	TRBJ2-7	CASSVSGLAGEQYF	TGCGCCAGCAGTGTCTCAGGACTAGCCGGTGAGCAGTACTTC
once	TRBD2	TRBV13	TRBJ2-1	CASSLVSAGGPNEQFF	TGTGCCAGCAGCTTAGTCTCAGCGGGAGGTCCCAATGAGCAGTTCTTC
-	-	TRBV27	TRBJ1-1	CASSSRWGTEAFF	TGTGCCAGCAGTTCCCGGTGGGGCACTGAAGCTTTCTTT
-	-	TRBV10-1	TRBJ1-2	CASSEKGNYGYTF	TGCGCCAGCAGTGAGAAGGGCAACTATGGCTACACCTTC
-	TRBD2	TRBV29-1	TRBJ2-7	CSVAPSGSYPYEQYF	TGCAGCGTTGCCCCTAGCGGGAGTTACCCCTACGAGCAGTACTTC
-	-	TRBV27	TRBJ2-5	CASSSGAETQYF	TGTGCCAGCTCGTCTGGGGCCGAGACCCAGTACTTC
-	-	TRBV9	TRBJ2-1	CASSVASRDSSYNEQFF	TGTGCCAGCAGCGTAGCGAGTCGGGATAGCTCCTACAATGAGCAGTTCTTC
-	-	TRBV9	TRBJ1-1	CASSVVQGLNTEAFF	TGTGCCAGCAGCGTAGTTCAGGGGCTGAACACTGAAGCTTTCTTT
-	-	TRBV6-1	TRBJ2-5	CASSETPGETQYF	TGTGCCAGCAGTGAAACCCCGGGAGAGACCCAGTACTTC
-	-	TRBV6-5	TRBJ2-7	CASSPSTGVSYEQYF	TGTGCCAGCAGTCCCTCGACGGGAGTAAGCTACGAGCAGTACTTC
-	-	TRBV13	TRBJ2-2	CASSLMSGAGELFF	TGTGCCAGCAGCTTAATGTCCGGGGCCGGGGAGCTGTTTTTT
-	-	TRBV28	TRBJ2-3	CATSGTSTDTQYF	TGTGCCACGAGCGGTACTAGCACAGATACGCAGTATTTT
-	-	TRBV27	TRBJ2-3	CASSWEDGDTDTQYF	TGTGCCAGCAGTTGGGAGGATGGGGACACAGATACGCAGTATTTT
-	TRBD1	TRBV7-2	TRBJ2-3	CASRETGSRLTQYF	TGTGCCAGCAGGGAGACAGGGAGCCGGCTTACGCAGTATTTT
-	-	TRBV4-1	TRBJ2-1	CASSQGTSLGEQFF	TGCGCCAGCAGCCAAGGGACGTCGTTGGGTGAGCAGTTCTTC
-	TRBD1	TRBV7-8	TRBJ2-3	CASSLAILGTGDTQYF	TGTGCCAGCAGCTTAGCTATCCTGGGGACAGGGGATACGCAGTATTTT
few	-	TRBV21-1	TRBJ1-1	CASPITEDAEAFF	TGTGCCAGCCCGATTACGGAGGACGCTGAAGCTTTCTTT
-	TRBD1	TRBV9	TRBJ1-2	CASSEGQGSFANYGYTF	TGTGCCAGCAGCGAAGGACAGGGCTCCTTTGCTAACTATGGCTACACCTTC